Listed here are 14 T cell receptor beta chains from one sample, sequenced in a study of CD8+ T cells in alopecia areata. RNA extraction was followed by reverse transcription into cDNA, which acted as the sequencing template. Produced via immunoSEQ multiplex PCR; TCRdb's table is partial and in-frame only. The data show about 200,000 clones, with 58% seen just once and 5.5% held by the top ten. Indicated treatment: oral pan-JAK inhibitor, 5-10 mg twice daily. The sample was CD4+ T cells sorted from blood, taken at week 24, from a patient treated with tofacitinib. The origin of the receptors is a human donor with alopecia areata.

The CDR3 bases are TGTGCCAGTAGGGCGGAGCGCTACGAGCAGTACTTC. Translated: CASRAERYEQYF. The chain has TRBV6-6 and TRBJ2-7; D gene unclear. Germline CDR1 and CDR2: MNHNY and SVGAGI (reference sequence). The CDR3 length is 12 residues. V was pared by 9 bases and J by 3 bases, with 12 bases between.

The chain joins TRBV5-6 to TRBJ1-5, with D possibly matching TRBD1 (5 bases). The CDR3 is made up of 13 amino acids. Trimming removed 1 base at V and 5 bases at J, with 7 bases between. CDR1 is SGHDT and CDR2 is YYEEEE in the germline V gene. Here the CDR3 DNA reads TGTGCCAGCAGCTTGCTCAGGGATCAGCCCCAGCATTTT. Its protein is CASSLLRDQPQHF.

The rearrangement joins TRBV5-6 to TRBJ2-1; 9 positions match TRBD2. The CDR3 runs to 15 residues. Trimming took 1 base from V and 6 from J; bases not matched to a gene: 5. The germline V gene has CDR1 SGHDT and CDR2 YYEEEE. The CDR3, as DNA: TGTGCCAGCAGCTTGATGCGGGGGGGCCCCAATGAGCAGTTCTTC. This translates into CASSLMRGGPNEQFF. Together with reference TRBV5-6 and TRBJ2-1, the CDR3 gives the full variable domain: DAGVTQSPTHLIKTRGQQVTLRCSPKSGHDTVSWYQQALGQGPQFIFQYYEEEERQRGNFPDRFSGHQFPNYSSELNVNALLLGDSALYLCASSLMRGGPNEQFFGPGTRLTVL.

The chain uses TRBV19 and TRBJ2-6; 8 bases align to TRBD1. The CDR3 has 19 residues. CDR1 is LNHDA and CDR2 is SQIVND in the germline V gene (reference sequence). Trimming cost V 1 base and J 0 bases; bases outside gene matches: 8. The CDR3 DNA is TGTGCCAGTAGTATAGTTGGCAGGGGGCTAAACTCTGGGGCCAACGTCCTGACTTTC. Encoded protein: CASSIVGRGLNSGANVLTF. The variable domain in full, with the rest retrieved from reference TRBV19 and TRBJ2-6, is DGGITQSPKYLFRKEGQNVTLSCEQNLNHDAMYWYRQDPGQGLRLIYYSQIVNDFQKGDIAEGYSVSREKKESFPLTVTSAQKNPTAFYLCASSIVGRGLNSGANVLTFGAGSRLTVL.

In regard to this clone: The identical CDR3 is also encoded by other nucleotide sequences in the sample. V gene TRBV7-9 combines with J gene TRBJ1-1, with D unresolved. Germline V gene lookup returns CDR1 SEHNR and CDR2 FQNEAQ (reference sequence). Between the trimmed V and J ends, which lost 1 base and 1 base, there was a span of 4 bases. There are 13 residues in the CDR3. CDR3 loop: CASSLDPNTEAFF. The CDR3 coding sequence is TGTGCCAGCAGCTTAGACCCGAACACTGAAGCTTTCTTT. Together with reference TRBV7-9 and TRBJ1-1, the CDR3 gives the full variable domain: DTGVSQNPRHKITKRGQNVTFRCDPISEHNRLYWYRQTLGQGPEFLTYFQNEAQLEKSRLLSDRFSAERPKGSFSTLEIQRTEQGDSAMYLCASSLDPNTEAFFGQGTRLTVV.

The chain carries TRBV27 and TRBJ2-5; 8 bases are shared with TRBD2. CDR3 length: 13 amino acids. The trim removed 5 bases at V and 7 bases at J, leaving 6 bases unmatched. Germline-derived CDR1 and CDR2 are MNHEY and SMNVEV (reference sequence). The CDR3 region is CASSGGREGTQYF. CDR3 nucleotide sequence: TGTGCCAGCAGTGGGGGACGGGAGGGGACCCAGTACTTC.

The J gene is TRBJ1-1, the V gene TRBV30; D is uncertain. This CDR3 is built from 13 residues. The germline gives CDR1 GTSNPN, CDR2 SVGIG (reference sequence). V lost 0 bases, J lost 6 bases, and 11 bases lay in between. The CDR3 nucleotides are TGTGCCTGGAGTGTAATACGGGGTTCTGAAGCTTTCTTT. Its protein is CAWSVIRGSEAFF. Variable domain in full (rest from reference TRBV30 and TRBJ1-1): SQTIHQWPATLVQPVGSPLSLECTVEGTSNPNLYWYRQAAGRGLQLLFYSVGIGQISSEVPQNLSASRPQDRQFILSSKKLLLSDSGFYLCAWSVIRGSEAFFGQGTRLTVV.

The V call is TRBV30, the J call TRBJ2-5; D is possibly TRBD2 (5 bases). The CDR3 covers 13 residues. V was shortened by 2 bases and J by 5 bases, with 12 bases between the two germline ends. The V gene's germline CDR1 is GTSNPN and CDR2 SVGIG (reference sequence). The CDR3, as DNA: TGTGCCTGGAGTAACGGGATGTTGGAGACCCAGTACTTC. This sequence encodes CAWSNGMLETQYF.

This clone was recorded only once. This chain connects TRBV5-1 to TRBJ2-5; 7 bases fit TRBD2. The J segment lost 3 bases and the V segment lost 4 bases, leaving 6 bases of the junction unmatched. CDR1 is SGHRS, CDR2 YFSETQ, per germline. The CDR3 covers 14 residues. CDR3 amino acids: CASSPVRGEETQYF. DNA for the CDR3: TGCGCCAGCAGCCCCGTTCGGGGGGAAGAGACCCAGTACTTC.

The CDR3 loop is CASSPQRNQGNTEAFF. DNA for the CDR3: TGTGCCAGCAGCCCTCAAAGGAACCAGGGAAACACTGAAGCTTTCTTT. The chain couples TRBV9 to TRBJ1-1; D might be TRBD1 (5 bases). The CDR3 length is 16 residues. V was trimmed by 4 bases and J by 2 bases, leaving 18 bases between them. Germline CDR1 is SGDLS and CDR2 is YYNGEE.

This clone was seen a few times. The CDR3 nucleotides read TGTGCCAGCAGCACCCAGGGGGCGACTAATGAAAAACTGTTTTTT. This translates into CASSTQGATNEKLFF. The V call is TRBV7-9, the J call TRBJ1-4; 8 nucleotides agree with TRBD1. Germline-derived CDR1 and CDR2 are SEHNR and FQNEAQ (reference sequence). Losses at the gene ends were 5 bases for V and 2 bases for J; bases not matched to a gene: 4. This CDR3 has 15 amino acids.

J is TRBJ1-1 and V is TRBV30, with a tentative D call TRBD1 (5 bases). The length of the CDR3 is 15 residues. Germline V lookup: CDR1 GTSNPN, CDR2 SVGIG (reference sequence). The germline V and J ends were trimmed by 2 bases and 1 base, with 14 bases remaining between them. The CDR3 DNA follows: TGTGCCTGGAGTCCGCCAGGGACGGCGAACACTGAAGCTTTCTTT. Protein sequence: CAWSPPGTANTEAFF.

As regards this clone: At one end the junction does not follow the germline gene, possibly because of a read error. The chain couples TRBV11-2 to TRBJ2-5, with D perhaps TRBD1 (7 bases). CDR3 length equals 15 residues. Germline V CDR1 and CDR2: SGHAT, FQNNGV. The CDR3 DNA reads TGCGCCAGCAGCCAAGTTGGAGGGGGCGAGGAGACCCAGTACTTC. It codes for CASSQVGGGEETQYF.

This clone showed up many times. Other DNA sequences in this sample translate to the same CDR3. This chain joins TRBV9 and TRBJ1-1; D may be TRBD1 (5 bases). Deletions cut 0 bases from V and 3 bases from J, with 9 bases between. This CDR3 comprises 14 residues. CDR1 and CDR2 from the germline V gene are SGDLS and YYNGEE. This chain's CDR3 is CASSVGQGDTEAFF. CDR3 DNA sequence: TGTGCCAGCAGCGTAGGGCAGGGCGACACTGAAGCTTTCTTT.